This is a list of T cell receptor beta chains from one sample in a study of T cell changes during pregnancy in multiple sclerosis. TCRdb's copy holds only in-frame clones and misses some; the assay was immunoSEQ multiplex PCR. This table holds more than 90,000 clones, around nine tenths found once. Sequencing used peripheral blood, obtained in the third trimester of pregnancy. These receptors originate from a female donor with multiple sclerosis, enrolled in a pregnancy study. Each CDR3 is given with its conserved first and last residue. Fields, in order: D gene, J gene, V gene, clone size, CDR3 DNA, CDR3 protein. The D gene is left open where the match is weak. Clone size is shown for a subset of rows, as once, few, many or a class of expanded clone.

>NA|TRBJ1-1|TRBV5-4|NA
TGTGCCAGCAGCTTGGCACAGATTAACACTGAAGCTTTCTTT
CASSLAQINTEAFF
>TRBD2|TRBJ2-7|TRBV7-2|NA
TGTGCCAGCAGCCCTAGCGGGGCCTCCTACGAGCAGTACTTC
CASSPSGASYEQYF
>NA|TRBJ2-5|TRBV23-1|NA
TGCGCCCCCGTAGCGATCGAAGAGACCCAGTACTTC
CAPVAIEETQYF
>NA|TRBJ2-5|TRBV2|NA
TGTGCCAGCATGGGGGGGGCCGGCGAGACCCAGTACTTC
CASMGGAGETQYF
>NA|TRBJ2-7|TRBV5-6|NA
TGTGCCAGCAGCTTACAACTCGGGTTCCCCTACGAGCAGTACTTC
CASSLQLGFPYEQYF
>NA|TRBJ2-5|TRBV6-1|NA
TGTGCCAGCAGCGGCGACCCGGGGAAGACCCAGTACTTC
CASSGDPGKTQYF
>TRBD1|TRBJ1-3|TRBV7-2|NA
TGTGCCAGCAGCGACCGAGCCGGGACAGCCTTCTCTGGAAACACCATATATTTT
CASSDRAGTAFSGNTIYF
>NA|TRBJ2-2|TRBV7-8|NA
TGTGCCAGCAGCGAGAGAAACACCGGGGAGCTGTTTTTT
CASSERNTGELFF
>TRBD1|TRBJ2-5|TRBV14|NA
TGTGCCAGCAGCCACGGACAGGGGGGAGGAGAGACCCAGTACTTC
CASSHGQGGGETQYF
>TRBD1|TRBJ2-7|TRBV10-3|NA
TGTGCCATCAGTGGCAGGGACAGGGCCTACGAGCAGTACTTC
CAISGRDRAYEQYF
>NA|TRBJ1-1|TRBV18|NA
TGTGCCAGCTCACCATCCGTGGCCAGGGCGAACACTGAAGCTTTCTTT
CASSPSVARANTEAFF
>NA|TRBJ1-3|TRBV5-1|NA
TGCGCCAGCAGCTTAGTACCCGGTCATTCAGGAAACACCATATATTTT
CASSLVPGHSGNTIYF
>NA|TRBJ1-2|TRBV10-3|NA
TGTGCCATCAGTGAGCGCCCCGGGACGGGAGATGGCTACACCTTC
CAISERPGTGDGYTF
>TRBD1|TRBJ1-5|TRBV27|NA
TGTGCCAGCAGTTTACAGGGGGCCGATCAGCCCCAGCATTTT
CASSLQGADQPQHF
>NA|TRBJ2-1|TRBV6-6|NA
TGTGCCAGCAGCCGGGCAGAGGGGGGGAATGAGCAGTTCTTC
CASSRAEGGNEQFF
>TRBD1|TRBJ2-1|TRBV19|NA
TGTGCCAGTAGTCCCAAAGACAGGGGCGGCGGCAATGAGCAGTTCTTC
CASSPKDRGGGNEQFF
>NA|TRBJ1-1|TRBV9|NA
TGTGCCAGCAGCGTAGATTATTCAGGGGACACTGAAGCTTTCTTT
CASSVDYSGDTEAFF
>TRBD1|TRBJ2-1|TRBV25-1|NA
TGTGCCAGCAGTGATGAGCGACAGGGGCACAATGAGCAGTTCTTC
CASSDERQGHNEQFF
>NA|TRBJ2-5|TRBV5-5|NA
TGTGCCAGCAGCCCTAGATTCGCAGAGACCCAGTACTTC
CASSPRFAETQYF
>NA|TRBJ1-6|TRBV5-4|NA
TGTGCCAGCAGCATTGGAGTCTCCTATAATTCACCCCTCCACTTT
CASSIGVSYNSPLHF
>NA|TRBJ1-3|TRBV18|NA
TGTGCCAGCTCACCTGACAGCTTCTCCTCTGGAAACACCATATATTTT
CASSPDSFSSGNTIYF
>NA|TRBJ1-1|TRBV30|NA
TGTGCCTGGAGTAAACCTACCTGGACCCCCGGACTGGCTTTCTTT
CAWSKPTWTPGLAFF
>NA|TRBJ1-1|TRBV11-2|NA
TGTGCCAGCAGCTTATACGGGAAAAACACTGAAGCTTTCTTT
CASSLYGKNTEAFF
>TRBD1|TRBJ2-7|TRBV28|NA
TGTGCCAGCAGGGAACAGGGGTGGGAAGGCGAGCAGTACTTC
CASREQGWEGEQYF
>NA|TRBJ2-6|TRBV30|NA
TGTGCCCACTCCAGGGGCTCTGGGGCCAACGTCCTGACTTTC
CAHSRGSGANVLTF
>TRBD1|TRBJ1-2|TRBV29-1|NA
TGCAGCGTTGAATTTTCTTGGACAGGGGGCGGTGGCTACACCTTC
CSVEFSWTGGGGYTF
>NA|TRBJ1-4|TRBV9|NA
TGTGCCAGCAGCGTACAAGGGGCGGCTAATGAAAAACTGTTTTTT
CASSVQGAANEKLFF
>NA|TRBJ1-1|TRBV5-1|NA
TGCGCCAGCAGCTTGGGCGGGGGGCTCGGGTCTGAAGCTTTCTTT
CASSLGGGLGSEAFF
>TRBD2|TRBJ2-1|TRBV28|NA
TGTGCCAGCAGCCGGACTAGCGGGAGTTCCAATGAGCAGTTCTTC
CASSRTSGSSNEQFF
>TRBD1|TRBJ1-6|TRBV30|NA
TGTGCCTCCTCGGGACAGGGGATTTATAATTCACCCCTCCACTTT
CASSGQGIYNSPLHF
>TRBD1|TRBJ2-2|TRBV10-3|NA
TGTGCCATCAGTGAGTCGCAGGACAGGGGGAACACCGGGGAGCTGTTTTTT
CAISESQDRGNTGELFF
>NA|TRBJ2-3|TRBV10-1|NA
TGCGCCAGCAGTGACGGCACAGATACGCAGTATTTT
CASSDGTDTQYF
>NA|TRBJ2-7|TRBV10-3|NA
TGTGCCATCAGTGCGGAGGGATTGGTCGACGAGCAGTACTTC
CAISAEGLVDEQYF
>NA|TRBJ1-3|TRBV6-1|NA
TGTGCCAGCAGTGAAGGAGGACTGAGCTCTGGAAACACCATATATTTT
CASSEGGLSSGNTIYF
>TRBD2|TRBJ2-7|TRBV11-2|NA
TGTGCCAGCACCCCTCTAGCGGGAGACTACGAGCAGTACTTC
CASTPLAGDYEQYF
>NA|TRBJ2-7|TRBV27|NA
TGTGCCAGCGGGGCTTACGAGCAGTACTTC
CASGAYEQYF
>NA|TRBJ1-2|TRBV5-4|NA
TGTGCCAGCAGCTTGGACATGACAGTGCTGGGCTACACCTTC
CASSLDMTVLGYTF
>TRBD1|TRBJ2-5|TRBV5-1|NA
TGCGCCAGCAGCTTCGGACAGGCCCAAGAGACCCAGTACTTC
CASSFGQAQETQYF
>TRBD1|TRBJ1-5|TRBV30|once
TGTGCCTGGAGTTCCAGGGGGCACAACAATCAGCCCCAGCATTTT
CAWSSRGHNNQPQHF
>NA|TRBJ1-6|TRBV10-2|NA
TGCGCCAGCAGTGAGACTACGGGGGGGTCACCCCTCCACTTT
CASSETTGGSPLHF
>TRBD1|TRBJ1-1|TRBV5-1|NA
TGCGCCAGCAGCTTGGATACCGGGACAGGGGGAGGTGAAGCTTTCTTT
CASSLDTGTGGGEAFF
>TRBD1|TRBJ2-7|TRBV19|NA
TGTGCCAGTAGTAAGGGACAGGGAGTGAACGAGCAGTACTTC
CASSKGQGVNEQYF
>NA|TRBJ2-7|TRBV6-1|once
TGTGCCAGCAAGGAGGACCGAGACCGACGCGAGCAGTACTTC
CASKEDRDRREQYF
>NA|TRBJ2-7|TRBV6-5|NA
TGTGCCAGCAGTTACTCGCGGACAAACAACGAGCAGTACTTC
CASSYSRTNNEQYF
>NA|TRBJ1-2|TRBV7-2|NA
TGTGCCAGCAGCTTAGAGTGGGCCTATGGCTACACCTTC
CASSLEWAYGYTF
>NA|TRBJ1-1|TRBV30|NA
TGTGCCTGGGAGGGCAGAGAAGCTTTCTTT
CAWEGREAFF
>TRBD2|TRBJ2-1|TRBV9|NA
TGTGCCAGCAGCCCTAGCGGGGTTCCATTGAATGAGCAGTTCTTC
CASSPSGVPLNEQFF
>TRBD1|TRBJ2-1|TRBV25-1|NA
TGTGCCAGCAGTTGGACAGGGACCAATGAGCAGTTCTTC
CASSWTGTNEQFF
>TRBD1|TRBJ1-5|TRBV15|NA
TGTGCCACCAGCCCGCGACAGGGGGATCAGCCCCAGCATTTT
CATSPRQGDQPQHF
>NA|TRBJ1-1|TRBV9|NA
TGTGCCAGCAGCTTACAGGGTATGAACACTGAAGCTTTCTTT
CASSLQGMNTEAFF
>NA|TRBJ2-5|TRBV7-6|NA
TGTGCCAGCAGCCGAGACAAAGTGGGGAGCCAAGAGACCCAGTACTTC
CASSRDKVGSQETQYF
>NA|TRBJ1-5|TRBV28|NA
TGTGCCAGCAGCAAACCGGGACACCCTAATCAGCCCCAGCATTTT
CASSKPGHPNQPQHF
>TRBD1|TRBJ2-7|TRBV13|NA
TGTGCCAGCAGCTTAGGGACAGGGGCCTACGAGCAGTACTTC
CASSLGTGAYEQYF
>NA|TRBJ2-1|TRBV7-3|NA
TGTGCCAGCAGCTGGGGAGCCTACAATGAGCAGTTCTTC
CASSWGAYNEQFF
>NA|TRBJ2-7|TRBV2|NA
TGTGCCAGCAAAGGTAACGGGAGAATTTTCGAGCAGTACTTC
CASKGNGRIFEQYF